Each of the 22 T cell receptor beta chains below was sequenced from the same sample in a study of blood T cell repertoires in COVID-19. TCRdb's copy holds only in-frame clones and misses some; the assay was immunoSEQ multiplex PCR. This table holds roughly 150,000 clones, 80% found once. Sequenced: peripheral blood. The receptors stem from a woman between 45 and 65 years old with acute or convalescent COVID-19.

CDR3 DNA: TGTGCCAGCAGCTCAACAGGGGTCTGGGAAAAACTGTTTTTT. It specifies CASSSTGVWEKLFF. The chain carries TRBV5-8 and TRBJ1-4, with 7 bases fitting TRBD1. CDR1 is SGHTS, CDR2 YDEGEE, per germline. The J segment lost 8 bases and the V segment lost 3 bases, leaving 7 bases of the junction unmatched. CDR3 length: 14 residues.

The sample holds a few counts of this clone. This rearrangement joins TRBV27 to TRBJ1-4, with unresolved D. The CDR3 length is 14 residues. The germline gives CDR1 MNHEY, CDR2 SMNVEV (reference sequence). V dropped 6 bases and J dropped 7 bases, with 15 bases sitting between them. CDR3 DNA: TGTGCCAGCAGATTTAGCGGGGTGTCTGAAAAACTGTTTTTT. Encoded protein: CASRFSGVSEKLFF.

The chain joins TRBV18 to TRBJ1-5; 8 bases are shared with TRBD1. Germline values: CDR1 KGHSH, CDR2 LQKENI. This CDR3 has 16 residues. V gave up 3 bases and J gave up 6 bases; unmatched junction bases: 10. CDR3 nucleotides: TGTGCCAGCTCACCCGGCAGGGGGCTAGGGAGTCAGCCCCAGCATTTT. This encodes CASSPGRGLGSQPQHF.

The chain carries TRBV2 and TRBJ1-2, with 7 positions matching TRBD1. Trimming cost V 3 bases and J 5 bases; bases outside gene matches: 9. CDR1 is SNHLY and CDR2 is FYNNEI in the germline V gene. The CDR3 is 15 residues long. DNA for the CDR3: TGTGCCAGCAGTGATGATGGGACAGAGGATTATGGCTACACCTTC. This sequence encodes CASSDDGTEDYGYTF.

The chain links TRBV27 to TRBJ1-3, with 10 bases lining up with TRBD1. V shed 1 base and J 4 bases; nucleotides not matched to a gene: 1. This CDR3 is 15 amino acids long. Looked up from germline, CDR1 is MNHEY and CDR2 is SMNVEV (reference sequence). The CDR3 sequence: CASSLWDRGGNTIYF. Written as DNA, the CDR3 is TGTGCCAGCAGTTTATGGGACAGGGGAGGAAACACCATATATTTT.

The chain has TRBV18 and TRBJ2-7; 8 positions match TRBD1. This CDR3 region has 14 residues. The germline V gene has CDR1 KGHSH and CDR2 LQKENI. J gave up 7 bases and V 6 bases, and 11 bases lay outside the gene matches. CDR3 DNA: TGTGCCAGCTCCGGAGGGACAGGACTACGGGAGCAGTACTTC. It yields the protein CASSGGTGLREQYF.

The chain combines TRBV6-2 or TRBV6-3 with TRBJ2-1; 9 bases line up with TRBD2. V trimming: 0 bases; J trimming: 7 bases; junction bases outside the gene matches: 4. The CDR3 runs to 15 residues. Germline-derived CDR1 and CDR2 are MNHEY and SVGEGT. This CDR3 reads CASSYSERGENEQFF. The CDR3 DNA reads TGTGCCAGCAGTTACTCGGAGCGGGGGGAGAATGAGCAGTTCTTC.

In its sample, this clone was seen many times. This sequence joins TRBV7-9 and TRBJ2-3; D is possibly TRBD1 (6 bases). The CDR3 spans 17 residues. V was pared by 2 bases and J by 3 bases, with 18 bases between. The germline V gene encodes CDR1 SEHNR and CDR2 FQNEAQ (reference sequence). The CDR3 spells CASSLKPQGLATDTQYF. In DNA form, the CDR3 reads TGTGCCAGCAGCTTAAAACCACAGGGTCTCGCGACAGATACGCAGTATTTT.

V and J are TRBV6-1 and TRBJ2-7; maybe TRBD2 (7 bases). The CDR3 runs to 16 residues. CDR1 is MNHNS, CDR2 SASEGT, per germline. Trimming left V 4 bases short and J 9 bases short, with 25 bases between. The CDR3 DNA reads TGTGCCAGCAGTGTCGATCCAAGCCTTCGGGGGGCCCCGCAGTACTTC. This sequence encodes CASSVDPSLRGAPQYF.

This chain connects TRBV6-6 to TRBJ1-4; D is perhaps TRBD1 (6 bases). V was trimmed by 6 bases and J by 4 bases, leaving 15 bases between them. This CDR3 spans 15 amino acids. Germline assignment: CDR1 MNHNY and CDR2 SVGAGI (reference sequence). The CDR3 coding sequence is TGTGCCAGCAGCGCGAACGACAGGAGTAATGAAAAACTGTTTTTT. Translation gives CASSANDRSNEKLFF.

CDR3 loop: CASSGDTKTEAFF. Written as DNA, the CDR3 is TGTGCCAGCAGTGGGGACACAAAAACTGAAGCTTTCTTT. The rearrangement links TRBV2 to TRBJ1-1; maybe TRBD1 (6 bases). CDR3 length equals 13 residues. Trimming took off 4 bases at V and 5 bases at J, with 11 bases between the two ends. Germline CDR1 and CDR2: SNHLY and FYNNEI.

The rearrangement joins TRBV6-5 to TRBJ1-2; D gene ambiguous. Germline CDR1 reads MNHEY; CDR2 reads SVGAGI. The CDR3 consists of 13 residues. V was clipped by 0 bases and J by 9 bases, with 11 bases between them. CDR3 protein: CASSYSPGGRYTF. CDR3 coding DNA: TGTGCCAGCAGTTACTCGCCAGGAGGACGCTACACCTTC.

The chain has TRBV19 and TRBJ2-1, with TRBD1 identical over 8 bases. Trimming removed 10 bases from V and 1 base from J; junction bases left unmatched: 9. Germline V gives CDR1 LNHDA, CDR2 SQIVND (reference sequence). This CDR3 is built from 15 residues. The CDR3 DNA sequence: TGTGCCACCCCAAGGAGGGACAGGTCCTACAATGAGCAGTTCTTC. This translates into CATPRRDRSYNEQFF.

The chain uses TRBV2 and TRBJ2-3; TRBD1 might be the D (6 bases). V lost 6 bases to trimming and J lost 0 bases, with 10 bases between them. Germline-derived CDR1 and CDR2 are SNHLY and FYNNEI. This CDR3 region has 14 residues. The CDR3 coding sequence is TGTGCCAGCAGGCGGACAGCTAGCACAGATACGCAGTATTTT. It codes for CASRRTASTDTQYF.

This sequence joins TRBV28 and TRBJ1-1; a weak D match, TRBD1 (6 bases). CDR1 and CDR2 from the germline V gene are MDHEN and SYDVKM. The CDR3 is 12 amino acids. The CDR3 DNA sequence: TGTGCTTCATGGGGGCCGAACACTGAAGCTTTCTTT. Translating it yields CASWGPNTEAFF.

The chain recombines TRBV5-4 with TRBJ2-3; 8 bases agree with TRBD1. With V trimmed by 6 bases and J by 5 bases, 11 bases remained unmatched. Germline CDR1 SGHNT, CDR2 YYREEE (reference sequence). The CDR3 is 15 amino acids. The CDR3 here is CASIPSGGLEDTQYF. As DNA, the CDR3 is TGTGCCAGCATCCCATCAGGGGGCCTGGAAGATACGCAGTATTTT.

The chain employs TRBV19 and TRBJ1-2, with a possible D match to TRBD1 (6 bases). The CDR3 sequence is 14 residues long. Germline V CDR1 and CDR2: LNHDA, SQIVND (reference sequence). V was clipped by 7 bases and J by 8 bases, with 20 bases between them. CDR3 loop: CASIALQGSGGYTF. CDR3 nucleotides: TGTGCCAGTATCGCACTCCAGGGGAGTGGAGGCTACACCTTC. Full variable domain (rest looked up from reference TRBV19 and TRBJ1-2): DGGITQSPKYLFRKEGQNVTLSCEQNLNHDAMYWYRQDPGQGLRLIYYSQIVNDFQKGDIAEGYSVSREKKESFPLTVTSAQKNPTAFYLCASIALQGSGGYTFGSGTRLTVV.

CDR3 sequence: CASSGGTGAGEQFF. CDR3 bases: TGCGCCAGCAGCGGGGGGACAGGGGCTGGAGAGCAGTTCTTC. The chain is built from TRBV5-1 and TRBJ2-1; 10 positions match TRBD1. V lost 4 bases, J lost 10 bases, and 8 bases stayed unmatched. CDR3 length: 14 residues. Germline CDR1 and CDR2: SGHRS and YFSETQ.

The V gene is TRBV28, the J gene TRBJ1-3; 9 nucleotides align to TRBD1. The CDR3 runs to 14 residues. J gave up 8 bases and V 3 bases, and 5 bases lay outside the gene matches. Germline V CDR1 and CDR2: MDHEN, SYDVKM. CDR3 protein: CASSLTGGWDTIYF. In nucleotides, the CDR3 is TGTGCCAGCAGTTTGACAGGGGGGTGGGACACCATATATTTT.

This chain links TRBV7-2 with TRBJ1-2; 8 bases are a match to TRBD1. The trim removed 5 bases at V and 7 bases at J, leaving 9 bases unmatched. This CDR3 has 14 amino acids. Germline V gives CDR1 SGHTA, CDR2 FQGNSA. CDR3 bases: TGTGCCAGCAGCATAAACCAGGGGGCGTTTGGCTACACCTTC. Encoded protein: CASSINQGAFGYTF.

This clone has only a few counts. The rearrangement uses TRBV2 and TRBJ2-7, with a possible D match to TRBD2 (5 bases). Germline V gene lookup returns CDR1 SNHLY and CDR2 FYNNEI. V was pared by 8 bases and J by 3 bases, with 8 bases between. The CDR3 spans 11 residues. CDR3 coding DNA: TGTGCCAGCGTGGGAGACTACGAGCAGTACTTC. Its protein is CASVGDYEQYF.

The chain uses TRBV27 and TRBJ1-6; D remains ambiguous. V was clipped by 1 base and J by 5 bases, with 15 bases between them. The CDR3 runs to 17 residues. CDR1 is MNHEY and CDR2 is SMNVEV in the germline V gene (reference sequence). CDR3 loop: CASSLFPVQADNSPLHF. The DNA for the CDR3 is TGTGCCAGCAGTTTATTCCCCGTCCAGGCCGATAATTCACCCCTCCACTTT.